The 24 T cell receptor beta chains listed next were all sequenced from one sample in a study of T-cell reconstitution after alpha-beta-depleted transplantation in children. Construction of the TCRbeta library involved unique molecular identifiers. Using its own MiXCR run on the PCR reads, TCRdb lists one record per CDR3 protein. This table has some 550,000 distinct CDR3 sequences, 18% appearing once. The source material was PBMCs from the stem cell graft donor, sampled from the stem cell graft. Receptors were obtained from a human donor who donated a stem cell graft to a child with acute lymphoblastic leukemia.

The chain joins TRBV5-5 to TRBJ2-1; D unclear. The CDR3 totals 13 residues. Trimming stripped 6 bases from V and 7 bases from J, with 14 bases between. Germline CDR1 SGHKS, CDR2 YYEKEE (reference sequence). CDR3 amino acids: CASTKDPLNEQFF. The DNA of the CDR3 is TGTGCCAGCACTAAGGATCCTCTTAATGAGCAGTTCTTC.

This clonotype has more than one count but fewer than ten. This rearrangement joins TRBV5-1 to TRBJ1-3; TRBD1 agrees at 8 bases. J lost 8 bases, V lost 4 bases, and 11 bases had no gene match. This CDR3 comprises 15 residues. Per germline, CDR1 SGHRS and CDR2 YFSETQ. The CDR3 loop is CASSLGQGIGYTIYF. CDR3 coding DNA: TGCGCCAGCAGCCTAGGACAGGGTATTGGTTACACCATATATTTT.

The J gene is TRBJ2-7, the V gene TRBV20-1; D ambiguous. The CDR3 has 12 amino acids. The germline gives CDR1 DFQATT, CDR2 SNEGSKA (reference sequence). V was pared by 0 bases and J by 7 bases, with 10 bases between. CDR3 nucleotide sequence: TGCAGTGCTAGAGATGTGGGCCAGGAGCAGTACTTC. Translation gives CSARDVGQEQYF.

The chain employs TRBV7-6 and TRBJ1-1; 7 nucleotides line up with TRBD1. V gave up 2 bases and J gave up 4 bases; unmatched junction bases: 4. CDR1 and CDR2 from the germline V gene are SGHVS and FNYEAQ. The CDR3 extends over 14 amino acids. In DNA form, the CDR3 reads TGTGCCAGCAGCTTAACAGGGGAAGGCACTGAAGCTTTCTTT. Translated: CASSLTGEGTEAFF.

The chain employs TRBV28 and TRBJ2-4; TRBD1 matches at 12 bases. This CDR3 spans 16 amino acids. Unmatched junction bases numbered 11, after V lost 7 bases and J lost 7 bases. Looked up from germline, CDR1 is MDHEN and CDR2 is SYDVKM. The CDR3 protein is CASNSPGTGGWNIQYF. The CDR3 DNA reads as TGTGCCAGCAACTCGCCCGGGACAGGGGGCTGGAACATTCAGTACTTC.

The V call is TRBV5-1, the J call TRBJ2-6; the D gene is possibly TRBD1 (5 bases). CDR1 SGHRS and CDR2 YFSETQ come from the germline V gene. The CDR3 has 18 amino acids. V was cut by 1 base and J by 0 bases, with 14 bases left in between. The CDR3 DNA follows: TGCGCCAGCAGCTTGAGATCTTCCGACAGCTCTGGGGCCAACGTCCTGACTTTC. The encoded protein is CASSLRSSDSSGANVLTF. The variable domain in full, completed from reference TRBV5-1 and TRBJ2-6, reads KAGVTQTPRYLIKTRGQQVTLSCSPISGHRSVSWYQQTPGQGLQFLFEYFSETQRNKGNFPGRFSGRQFSNSRSEMNVSTLELGDSALYLCASSLRSSDSSGANVLTFGAGSRLTVL.

CDR3 DNA: TGTGCCAGCTCACTTTTAGCGGGACGGGCTGAGCAGTTCTTC. Translation gives CASSLLAGRAEQFF. J is TRBJ2-1 and V is TRBV18; TRBD2 matches 8 bases. V shed 4 bases and J 9 bases; nucleotides not matched to a gene: 8. The CDR3 totals 14 residues. Germline V gives CDR1 KGHSH, CDR2 LQKENI.

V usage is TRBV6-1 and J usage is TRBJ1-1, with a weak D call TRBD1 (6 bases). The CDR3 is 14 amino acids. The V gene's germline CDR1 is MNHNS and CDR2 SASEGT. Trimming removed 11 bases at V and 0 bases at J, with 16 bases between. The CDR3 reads CAGRTGQMNTEAFF. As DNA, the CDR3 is TGTGCCGGACGAACAGGGCAAATGAACACTGAAGCTTTCTTT.

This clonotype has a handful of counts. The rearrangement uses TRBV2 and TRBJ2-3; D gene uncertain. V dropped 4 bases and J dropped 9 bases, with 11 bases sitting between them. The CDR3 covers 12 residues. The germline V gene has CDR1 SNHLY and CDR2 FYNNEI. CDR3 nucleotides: TGTGCCAGCAGTGGATCGGGTCGAACGCAGTATTTT. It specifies CASSGSGRTQYF.

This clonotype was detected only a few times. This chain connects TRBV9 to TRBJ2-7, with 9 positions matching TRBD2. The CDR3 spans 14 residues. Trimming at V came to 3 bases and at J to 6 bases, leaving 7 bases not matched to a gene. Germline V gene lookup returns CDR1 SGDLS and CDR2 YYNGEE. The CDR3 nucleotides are TGTGCCAGCAGCGAAACTAGCGGGCGGGCCGAGCAGTACTTC. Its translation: CASSETSGRAEQYF.

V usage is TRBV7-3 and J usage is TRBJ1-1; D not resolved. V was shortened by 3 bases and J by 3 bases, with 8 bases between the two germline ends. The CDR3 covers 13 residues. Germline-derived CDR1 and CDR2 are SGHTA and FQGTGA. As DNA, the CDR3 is TGTGCCAGCAGCTTTGGCAGCCACACTGAAGCTTTCTTT. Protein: CASSFGSHTEAFF. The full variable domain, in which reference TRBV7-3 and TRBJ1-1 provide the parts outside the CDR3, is GAGVSQTPSNKVTEKGKYVELRCDPISGHTALYWYRQSLGQGPEFLIYFQGTGAADDSGLPNDRFFAVRPEGSVSTLKIQRTERGDSAVYLCASSFGSHTEAFFGQGTRLTVV.

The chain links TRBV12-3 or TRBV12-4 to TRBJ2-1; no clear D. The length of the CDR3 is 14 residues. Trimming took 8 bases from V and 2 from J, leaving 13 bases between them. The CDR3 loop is CASGSGLPYNEQFF. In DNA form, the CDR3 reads TGTGCCAGCGGCTCGGGTCTACCCTACAATGAGCAGTTCTTC.

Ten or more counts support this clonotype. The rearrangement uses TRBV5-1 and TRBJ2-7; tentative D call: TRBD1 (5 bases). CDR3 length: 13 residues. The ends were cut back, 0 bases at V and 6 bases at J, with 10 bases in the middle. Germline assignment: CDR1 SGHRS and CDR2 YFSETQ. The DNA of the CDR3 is TGCGCCAGCAGCTTGGGACAGATCCGCGAGCAGTACTTC. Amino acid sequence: CASSLGQIREQYF.

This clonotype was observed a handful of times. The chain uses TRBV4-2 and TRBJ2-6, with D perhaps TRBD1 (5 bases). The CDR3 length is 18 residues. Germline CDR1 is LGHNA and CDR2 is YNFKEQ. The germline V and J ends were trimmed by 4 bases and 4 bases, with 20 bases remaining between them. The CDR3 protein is CASSPHKGVVVGANVLTF. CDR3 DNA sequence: TGTGCCAGCAGCCCCCATAAAGGGGTCGTAGTAGGGGCCAACGTCCTGACTTTC.

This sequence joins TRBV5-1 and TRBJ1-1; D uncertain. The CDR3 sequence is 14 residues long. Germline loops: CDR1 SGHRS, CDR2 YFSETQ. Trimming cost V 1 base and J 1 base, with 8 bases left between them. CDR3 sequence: CASSLSGRNTEAFF. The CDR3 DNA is TGCGCCAGCAGCTTGTCCGGCAGGAACACTGAAGCTTTCTTT.

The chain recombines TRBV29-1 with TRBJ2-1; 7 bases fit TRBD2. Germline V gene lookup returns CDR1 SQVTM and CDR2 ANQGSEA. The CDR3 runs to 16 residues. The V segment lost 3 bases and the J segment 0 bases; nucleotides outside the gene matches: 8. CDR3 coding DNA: TGCAGCGTTGATGACCCGCGGGGGAGCTCCTACAATGAGCAGTTCTTC. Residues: CSVDDPRGSSYNEQFF.

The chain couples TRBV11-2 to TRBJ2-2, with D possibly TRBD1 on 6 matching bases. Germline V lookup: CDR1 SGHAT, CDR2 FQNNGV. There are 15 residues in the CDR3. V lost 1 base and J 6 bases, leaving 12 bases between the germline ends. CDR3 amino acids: CASSLGGRSAGELFF. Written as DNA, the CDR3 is TGTGCCAGCAGCTTAGGGGGGCGTAGCGCCGGGGAGCTGTTTTTT.

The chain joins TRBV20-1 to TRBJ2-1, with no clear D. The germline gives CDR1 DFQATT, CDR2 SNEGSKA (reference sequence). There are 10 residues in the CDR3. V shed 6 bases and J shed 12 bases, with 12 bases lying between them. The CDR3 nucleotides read TGCAGTGCCACAAACTTAGGGCAGTTCTTC. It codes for CSATNLGQFF.

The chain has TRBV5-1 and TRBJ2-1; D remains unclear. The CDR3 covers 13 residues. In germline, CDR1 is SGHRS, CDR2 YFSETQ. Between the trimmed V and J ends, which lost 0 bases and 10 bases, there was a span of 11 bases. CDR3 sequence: CASSLAGLSEQFF. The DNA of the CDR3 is TGCGCCAGCAGCTTGGCCGGGTTAAGCGAGCAGTTCTTC.

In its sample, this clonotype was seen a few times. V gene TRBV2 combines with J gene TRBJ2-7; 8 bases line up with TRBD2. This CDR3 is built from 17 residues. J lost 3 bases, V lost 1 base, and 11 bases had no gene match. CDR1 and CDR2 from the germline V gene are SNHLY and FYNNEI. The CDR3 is CASSEVTALAAGYEQYF. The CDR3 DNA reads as TGTGCCAGCAGTGAAGTAACCGCACTAGCGGCAGGCTACGAGCAGTACTTC.

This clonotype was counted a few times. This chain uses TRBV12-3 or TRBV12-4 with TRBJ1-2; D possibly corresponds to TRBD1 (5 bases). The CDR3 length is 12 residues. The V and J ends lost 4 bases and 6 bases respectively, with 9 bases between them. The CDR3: CASSWGRNGYTF. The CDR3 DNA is TGTGCCAGCAGTTGGGGACGAAATGGCTACACCTTC.

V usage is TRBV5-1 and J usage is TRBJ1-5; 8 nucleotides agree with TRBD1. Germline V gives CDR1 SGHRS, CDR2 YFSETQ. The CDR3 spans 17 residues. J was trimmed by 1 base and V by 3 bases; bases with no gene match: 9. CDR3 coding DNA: TGCGCCAGCAGCTCCGAGACAGGGGCGAAGAGCAATCAGCCCCAGCATTTT. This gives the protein CASSSETGAKSNQPQHF.

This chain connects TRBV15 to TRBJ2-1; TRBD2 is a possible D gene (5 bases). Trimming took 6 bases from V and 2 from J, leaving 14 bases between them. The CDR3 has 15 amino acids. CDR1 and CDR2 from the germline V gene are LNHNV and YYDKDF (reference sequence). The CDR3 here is CATREKGLPYNEQFF. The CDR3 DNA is TGTGCCACCAGGGAAAAAGGACTCCCCTACAATGAGCAGTTCTTC.

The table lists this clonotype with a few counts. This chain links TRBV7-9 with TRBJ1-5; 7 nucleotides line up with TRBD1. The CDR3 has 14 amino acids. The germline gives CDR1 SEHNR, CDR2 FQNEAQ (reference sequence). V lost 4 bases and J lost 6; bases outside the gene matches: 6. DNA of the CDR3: TGTGCCAGCAGCTCACAGGGGCATCCTCAGCCCCAGCATTTT. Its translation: CASSSQGHPQPQHF.